This passage covers 24 T cell receptor beta chains from one sample sequenced in a study of blood T cells in healthy people across ages. Sample-barcoded 5' priming and a J-beta primer mix drove a second PCR of 7 to 11 cycles. One entry per CDR3 protein results from TCRdb running MiXCR on the 5' RACE reads. The sample carries some 640,000 distinct CDR3 sequences, 45% to 50% recorded once. What was sequenced was blood. All receptors come from a woman aged 55-75 years in good health.

The V and J genes are TRBV4-1 and TRBJ2-3, with TRBD2 matching 7 bases. Trimming at V came to 4 bases and at J to 4 bases, leaving 11 bases not matched to a gene. Per the germline V gene, CDR1 is MGHRA and CDR2 is YSYEKL. CDR3 length equals 16 residues. CDR3 in DNA: TGCGCCAGCAGCCCAACCACGACTAGCATGGCAGATACGCAGTATTTT. Its translation is CASSPTTTSMADTQYF.

With respect to this clonotype: The junction and the germline gene differ at one end; a read error may be behind it. J is TRBJ2-7 and V is TRBV20-1, with 7 bases that match TRBD1. CDR1 is DFQATT and CDR2 is SNEGSKA in the germline V gene (reference sequence). This CDR3 is 13 amino acids long. The CDR3 spells CSAPDRLSDEQYF. As DNA, the CDR3 is TGCAGTGCTCCGGACAGGCTCTCCGACGAGCAGTACTTC.

The table lists this clonotype with a count of one. The J gene is TRBJ2-1, the V gene TRBV7-2; D is possibly TRBD1 or TRBD2 (5 bases each). The last part of the DNA fits TRBJ2-7 better; the J call may be wrong. Germline assignment: CDR1 SGHTA and CDR2 FQGNSA. This CDR3 is 16 amino acids long. In DNA, the CDR3 is TGTGCCAGCAGCTTACAGGGACGAGGGTCCTACAATGAGCAGTACTTC. It translates to CASSLQGRGSYNEQYF.

A few counts support this clonotype. The V and J genes are TRBV20-1 and TRBJ2-7; 9 bases are shared with TRBD2. Germline V gene lookup returns CDR1 DFQATT and CDR2 SNEGSKA (reference sequence). The CDR3 extends over 16 amino acids. Losses at the gene ends were 2 bases for V and 1 base for J; bases not matched to a gene: 9. The CDR3 here is CSARPWGAGGSYEQYF. The CDR3 coding sequence is TGCAGTGCTAGACCTTGGGGAGCGGGAGGATCCTACGAGCAGTACTTC.

This clonotype appeared a few times. The chain employs TRBV10-2 and TRBJ1-2; possibly TRBD1 for D (6 bases). The V gene lost 8 bases and the J gene lost 8 bases, with 9 bases spanning the gap. Germline values: CDR1 WSHSY, CDR2 SAAADI. This CDR3 comprises 10 residues. The CDR3 bases are TGCGCCAGCTACAGGGTCGGCTACACCTTC. As protein: CASYRVGYTF.

In DNA, the CDR3 is TGCAGTGCTAAGGGACAGGGCGAACATCAGCCCCAGCATTTT. It yields the protein CSAKGQGEHQPQHF. This chain links TRBV20-1 with TRBJ1-5; 9 positions agree with TRBD1. V lost 4 bases, J lost 5 bases, and 6 bases stayed unmatched. This CDR3 contains 14 residues. Germline V gene data show CDR1 as DFQATT and CDR2 as SNEGSKA (reference sequence).

This clonotype was counted once. This chain uses TRBV7-2 with TRBJ2-5; D remains unclear. The CDR3 has 14 amino acids. Germline V gene lookup returns CDR1 SGHTA and CDR2 FQGNSA. The ends were cut back, 1 base at V and 4 bases at J, with 10 bases in the middle. Here the CDR3 reads CASSLVPLRETQYF. The CDR3 DNA sequence: TGTGCCAGCAGCTTAGTGCCACTACGAGAGACCCAGTACTTC.

This clonotype was detected only a few times. V is TRBV7-2 and J is TRBJ2-5; maybe TRBD2 (5 bases). The CDR3 totals 15 residues. The germline CDR1 and CDR2 sequences are SGHTA and FQGNSA. V lost 5 bases and J 4 bases, leaving 17 bases between the germline ends. As DNA, the CDR3 is TGTGCCAGCAGCCCCGAAACTTGGACTGGAGAGACCCAGTACTTC. This codes for CASSPETWTGETQYF.

This clonotype was observed a few times. The chain uses TRBV4-1 and TRBJ2-3; D is unresolved. CDR1 is MGHRA, CDR2 YSYEKL, per germline. The length of the CDR3 is 14 residues. Trimming cost V 1 base and J 11 bases, with 16 bases left between them. The CDR3 DNA reads as TGCGCCAGCAGCCAAGCGATTTTGGAGTTACAGCAGTATTTT. Amino acid sequence: CASSQAILELQQYF.

This clonotype has more than one count but fewer than ten. This chain uses TRBV5-1 with TRBJ2-1; D is unresolved. Trimming stripped 4 bases from V and 8 bases from J, with 7 bases between. CDR1 is SGHRS, CDR2 YFSETQ, per germline. The CDR3 loop spans 11 amino acids. The DNA of the CDR3 is TGCGCCAGCAGCGTGGGCCATGAGCAGTTCTTC. Its translation: CASSVGHEQFF.

The genes are TRBV19 and TRBJ2-6; D unclear. Trimming stripped 4 bases from V and 0 bases from J, with 7 bases between. Germline loops: CDR1 LNHDA, CDR2 SQIVND (reference sequence). The length of the CDR3 is 15 residues. The CDR3 bases are TGTGCCAGTAGTACGGCCCCCTCTGGGGCCAACGTCCTGACTTTC. Translation: CASSTAPSGANVLTF. Combining the CDR3 with reference TRBV19 and TRBJ2-6 gives the whole variable domain DGGITQSPKYLFRKEGQNVTLSCEQNLNHDAMYWYRQDPGQGLRLIYYSQIVNDFQKGDIAEGYSVSREKKESFPLTVTSAQKNPTAFYLCASSTAPSGANVLTFGAGSRLTVL.

This chain links TRBV20-1 with TRBJ1-6; D is possibly TRBD1 (5 bases). Germline lookup yields CDR1 DFQATT and CDR2 SNEGSKA (reference sequence). The ends were cut back, 2 bases at V and 8 bases at J, with 10 bases in the middle. This CDR3 contains 13 residues. The DNA of the CDR3 is TGCAGTGCTAGAAGGGGAGTACATTCACCCCTCCACTTT. Protein product: CSARRGVHSPLHF.

The V call is TRBV6-1, the J call TRBJ2-3, with TRBD2 matching 9 bases. Germline loops: CDR1 MNHNS, CDR2 SASEGT. Trimming at V came to 6 bases and at J to 4 bases, leaving 8 bases not matched to a gene. This CDR3 has 15 amino acids. CDR3 DNA sequence: TGTGCCAGCAGGAGACTAGCGGAGGCGGCAGATACGCAGTATTTT. Amino acids: CASRRLAEAADTQYF.

The chain joins TRBV6-1 to TRBJ2-1; D may be TRBD1 or TRBD2 (5 bases each). There are 15 residues in the CDR3. V dropped 6 bases and J dropped 2 bases, with 14 bases sitting between them. Germline CDR1 and CDR2: MNHNS and SASEGT. The CDR3 here is CASRPPGRPYNEQFF. Here the CDR3 DNA reads TGTGCCAGCAGGCCCCCGGGACGGCCCTACAATGAGCAGTTCTTC.

This chain connects TRBV29-1 to TRBJ1-4; D perhaps matches TRBD1 (5 bases). The CDR3 is made up of 12 amino acids. V lost 2 bases to trimming and J lost 16 bases, with 17 bases between them. The germline gives CDR1 SQVTM, CDR2 ANQGSEA. CDR3 DNA: TGCAGCGTTGAAATGGTGGGGGGAATCCCGTTTTTT. Residues: CSVEMVGGIPFF.

This clonotype was detected ten times or more. This sequence joins TRBV4-2 and TRBJ2-5; 11 bases agree with TRBD2. This CDR3 region has 17 residues. Trimming cost V 0 bases and J 5 bases; bases outside gene matches: 8. Germline V lookup: CDR1 LGHNA, CDR2 YNFKEQ. The CDR3 DNA sequence: TGTGCCAGCAGCCAAGATACTAGCGGGAGTACCGGGGAGACCCAGTACTTC. Translated, it gives CASSQDTSGSTGETQYF.

The chain combines TRBV18 with TRBJ2-1; 8 bases fit TRBD1. This CDR3 has 15 residues. The V gene end was trimmed by 0 bases and the J gene end by 6 bases; junction bases not matched to a gene: 4. In germline, CDR1 is KGHSH, CDR2 LQKENI. The CDR3 DNA reads TGTGCCAGCTCACCACCGACAGGGGACCTCAATGAGCAGTTCTTC. Its protein is CASSPPTGDLNEQFF.

CDR3 sequence reads: CSAQDREKGEQYF. The DNA for the CDR3 is TGCAGTGCGCAAGACAGGGAAAAGGGCGAGCAGTACTTC. The chain has TRBV20-1 and TRBJ2-7, with TRBD1 matching over 7 bases. The CDR3 length is 13 residues. V was clipped by 6 bases and J by 6 bases; unmatched bases: 11. CDR1 is DFQATT and CDR2 is SNEGSKA in the germline V gene (reference sequence).

The CDR3 spells CASSSRGRGVKRENDNEQFF. CDR3 DNA sequence: TGTGCCAGCAGCTCCCGAGGAAGGGGGGTCAAGCGGGAGAACGACAATGAGCAGTTCTTC. The rearrangement links TRBV7-2 to TRBJ2-1; TRBD2 matches at 8 bases. In germline, CDR1 is SGHTA, CDR2 FQGNSA. V was pared by 4 bases and J by 5 bases, with 22 bases of the junction left unmatched. The CDR3 sequence is 20 residues long.

This clonotype has just a few counts. The chain joins TRBV15 to TRBJ1-4; D is perhaps TRBD1 (5 bases). CDR3 length equals 14 residues. Germline CDR1 is LNHNV and CDR2 is YYDKDF (reference sequence). V was clipped by 5 bases and J by 7 bases, with 14 bases between them. The CDR3 reads CATSLDRKGEKLFF. In DNA form, the CDR3 reads TGTGCCACCAGCCTCGACAGAAAGGGTGAAAAACTGTTTTTT.

The genes are TRBV20-1 and TRBJ2-7; no clear D gene. V lost 6 bases to trimming and J lost 6 bases, with 24 bases between them. Germline lookup yields CDR1 DFQATT and CDR2 SNEGSKA (reference sequence). The CDR3 contains 15 residues. The CDR3 reads CSAPGPTALNAEQYF. CDR3 nucleotides: TGCAGTGCCCCCGGGCCCACCGCCTTAAACGCCGAGCAGTACTTC.

The gene calls are TRBV11-2 and TRBJ1-3; D unclear. V lost 0 bases to trimming and J lost 1 base, with 7 bases between them. Per the germline V gene, CDR1 is SGHAT and CDR2 is FQNNGV. The CDR3 extends over 15 amino acids. The CDR3 nucleotides are TGTGCCAGCAGCTTAGATTTGGGTTCTGGAAACACCATATATTTT. It is translated as CASSLDLGSGNTIYF.

This CDR3 reads CSARDSASGQETQYF. Here the CDR3 DNA reads TGCAGTGCTAGAGACAGCGCAAGCGGGCAAGAGACCCAGTACTTC. This chain joins TRBV20-1 and TRBJ2-5, with TRBD2 as a possible D gene (6 bases). Germline CDR1 reads DFQATT; CDR2 reads SNEGSKA (reference sequence). CDR3 size: 15 residues. Trimming removed 0 bases at V and 2 bases at J, with 13 bases between.

V usage is TRBV10-3 and J usage is TRBJ1-5, with unresolved D. Trimming stripped 2 bases from V and 2 bases from J, with 4 bases between. The CDR3 runs 13 residues. CDR1 and CDR2 from the germline V gene are ENHRY and SYGVKD. The CDR3 DNA sequence: TGTGCCATCAGTGAGGGGGGCAATCAGCCCCAGCATTTT. This translates into CAISEGGNQPQHF.